There are many counts of the clone carrying this TCR beta chain. Its matching antigen is unknown. This entry is derived from a study of T cells after yellow fever vaccination. Study conclusions and caveats: The study re-detected most primary-vaccination clones after the booster (around 96% CD4, roughly 85% CD8).

The CDR3 length is 14 residues. The ends were cut back, 5 bases at V and 4 bases at J, with 9 bases in the middle. In TCRdb, the 5' RACE reads were re-called with MiXCR into one record per CDR3 protein. The table records 100,000 to 150,000 distinct CDR3 sequences, around 7.7% of them present only once. This TCR came from a man in his late teens or twenties who received the YFV17D yellow fever vaccine. The sample here was CD4+ T cells sorted from PBMCs, taken approximately 11 days after the first yellow fever vaccination. The V and J genes are TRBV12-3 or TRBV12-4 and TRBJ1-6, with D possibly matching TRBD1 (5 bases). CDR3 region: CASSGTGYNSPLHF. The CDR3 nucleotides are TGTGCCAGCAGTGGAACAGGTTATAATTCACCCCTCCACTTT.